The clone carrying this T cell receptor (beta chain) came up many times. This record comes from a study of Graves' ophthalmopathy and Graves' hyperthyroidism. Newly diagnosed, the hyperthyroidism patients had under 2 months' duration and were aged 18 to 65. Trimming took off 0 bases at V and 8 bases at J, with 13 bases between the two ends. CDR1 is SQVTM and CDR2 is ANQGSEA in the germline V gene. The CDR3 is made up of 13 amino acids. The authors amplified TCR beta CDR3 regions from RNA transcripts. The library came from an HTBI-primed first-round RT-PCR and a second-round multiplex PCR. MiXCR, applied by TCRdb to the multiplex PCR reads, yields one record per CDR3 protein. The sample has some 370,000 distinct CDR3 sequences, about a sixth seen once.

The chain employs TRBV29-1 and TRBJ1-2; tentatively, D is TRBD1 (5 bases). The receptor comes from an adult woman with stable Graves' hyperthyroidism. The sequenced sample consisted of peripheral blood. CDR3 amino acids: CSVEDGGFGGYTF. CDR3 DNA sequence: TGCAGCGTTGAAGATGGGGGTTTTGGAGGCTACACCTTC.